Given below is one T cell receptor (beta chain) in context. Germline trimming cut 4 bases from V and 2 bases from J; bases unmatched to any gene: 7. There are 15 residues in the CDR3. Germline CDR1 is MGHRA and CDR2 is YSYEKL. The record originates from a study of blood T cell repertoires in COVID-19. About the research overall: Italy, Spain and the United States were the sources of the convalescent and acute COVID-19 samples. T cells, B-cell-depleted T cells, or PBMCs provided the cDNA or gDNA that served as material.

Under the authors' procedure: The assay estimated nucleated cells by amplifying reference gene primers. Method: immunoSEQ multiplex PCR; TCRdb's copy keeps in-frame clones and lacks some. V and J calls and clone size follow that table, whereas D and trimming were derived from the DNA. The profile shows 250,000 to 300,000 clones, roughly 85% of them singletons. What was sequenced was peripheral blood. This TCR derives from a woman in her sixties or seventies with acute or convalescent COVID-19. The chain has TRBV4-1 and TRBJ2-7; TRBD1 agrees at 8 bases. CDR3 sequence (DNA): TGCGCCAGCAGCCTGGACGACAGGGGCCCCTACGAGCAGTACTTC. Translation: CASSLDDRGPYEQYF.